Below are 5 T cell receptor beta chains sequenced from a single sample in a study of ipilimumab plus nivolumab after autologous stem cell transplantation. Clones were sequenced by immunoSEQ multiplex PCR, and TCRdb holds only the in-frame ones, with some missing. The sample holds over 75,000 clones, 83% seen once. The sequenced sample was PBMCs, obtained in a trial of ipilimumab plus nivolumab as post-transplant consolidation. All receptors come from a male donor with diffuse large B-cell lymphoma.

V usage is TRBV5-6 and J usage is TRBJ2-5; the match to TRBD2 covers 9 bases. The CDR3 is 17 residues long. The ends lost 4 bases at V and 1 base at J; junction bases unmatched: 11. Per germline, CDR1 SGHDT and CDR2 YYEEEE. CDR3 sequence reads: CASSPVASGGLQETQYF. The CDR3, as DNA: TGTGCCAGCAGCCCGGTGGCAAGCGGGGGGCTCCAAGAGACCCAGTACTTC.

A few counts support this clone. The genes are TRBV4-1 and TRBJ2-5, with TRBD1 matching 9 bases. J lost 1 base, V lost 1 base, and 1 base had no gene match. There are 15 residues in the CDR3. Germline V CDR1 and CDR2: MGHRA, YSYEKL. The CDR3 loop is CASSQGDRAQETQYF. CDR3 DNA: TGCGCCAGCAGCCAAGGGGACAGGGCCCAAGAGACCCAGTACTTC.

The chain has TRBV9 and TRBJ1-6; TRBD1 might be the D (6 bases). The CDR3 runs 15 residues. In germline, CDR1 is SGDLS, CDR2 YYNGEE. With 0 bases removed from V and 9 bases from J, the gap between germline ends came to 13 bases. In nucleotides, the CDR3 is TGTGCCAGCAGCGTAGTGGCGGGGGGCGGTTCACCCCTCCACTTT. It is translated as CASSVVAGGGSPLHF.

The V and J genes are TRBV5-1 and TRBJ2-3, with 14 nucleotides matching TRBD2. This CDR3 contains 17 residues. Germline V gene lookup returns CDR1 SGHRS and CDR2 YFSETQ. Trimming took 0 bases from V and 5 from J; bases not matched to a gene: 5. The CDR3 nucleotides read TGCGCCAGCAGCTTGGGACTAGCGGGGGGGCTTGTAGATACGCAGTATTTT. Translated: CASSLGLAGGLVDTQYF.

The chain joins TRBV10-2 to TRBJ1-1; D ambiguous. Germline V gene data show CDR1 as WSHSY and CDR2 as SAAADI. The CDR3 length is 14 residues. The V gene lost 7 bases and the J gene lost 0 bases, with 12 bases spanning the gap. Here the CDR3 DNA reads TGCGCCAGCACCGACGGGAGGATGAACACTGAAGCTTTCTTT. Amino acid sequence: CASTDGRMNTEAFF.